Listed below are T cell receptor beta chains from one sample, sequenced in a study of T-cell reconstitution after alpha-beta-depleted transplantation in children. TCRdb processed the PCR reads anew with MiXCR; each CDR3 protein has one entry. The data show some 76,000 distinct CDR3 sequences, under 13% seen once. Sequenced material: PBMCs, taken before TCRalphabeta/CD19-depleted stem cell transplant. The receptors were gathered from a boy under 18 with acute myeloid leukemia, due to receive a stem cell transplant. Each CDR3 is given with its conserved first and last residue. A D gene is named only where the DNA matches it firmly. For some rows the clone size is stated as once, few or many, or as a class when expanded; others skip it.

j_call v_call d_call clone_size cdr3_aa cdr3_nt
TRBJ2-2 TRBV24-1 . . CATSDRGGPNTGELFF TGTGCCACCAGTGATAGAGGGGGACCCAACACCGGGGAGCTGTTTTTT
TRBJ2-1 TRBV7-9 . many CASSLVQGLALNEQFF TGTGCCAGCAGCTTAGTTCAGGGACTCGCTTTAAATGAGCAGTTCTTC
TRBJ2-7 TRBV4-2 TRBD2 many CASSQGPSGWYEQYF TGTGCCAGCAGCCAAGGGCCTAGCGGGTGGTACGAGCAGTACTTC
TRBJ2-5 TRBV24-1 . few CATRMTGRETQYF TGTGCCACCAGGATGACAGGGAGGGAGACCCAGTACTTC
TRBJ2-3 TRBV7-9 TRBD1 many CASSPRQGDGTDTQYF TGTGCCAGCAGCCCAAGACAGGGAGATGGCACAGATACGCAGTATTTT
TRBJ2-3 TRBV12-3/TRBV12-4 TRBD2 many CASSFLAGVIKTLGTDTQYF TGTGCCAGCAGTTTTCTAGCGGGAGTCATCAAGACCCTCGGGACAGATACGCAGTATTTT
TRBJ1-5 TRBV12-3/TRBV12-4 . few CASSLRAGNSNQPQHF TGTGCCAGCAGTTTACGGGCAGGGAATAGCAATCAGCCCCAGCATTTT
TRBJ2-5 TRBV20-1 TRBD2 many CSAKTSGSQETQYF TGCAGTGCCAAGACTAGCGGGAGCCAAGAGACCCAGTACTTC
TRBJ1-1 TRBV7-2 TRBD1 many CASSLENRGDTEAFF TGTGCCAGCAGCTTAGAAAACAGGGGGGACACTGAAGCTTTCTTT
TRBJ2-1 TRBV7-2 . many CASSLGGITEQFF TGTGCCAGCAGCTTAGGAGGGATAACTGAGCAGTTCTTC
TRBJ2-1 TRBV6-2/TRBV6-3 . many CASSYLREQFF TGTGCCAGCAGTTACTTAAGGGAGCAGTTCTTC
TRBJ2-3 TRBV5-1 . many CASSLKSRGADTQYF TGCGCCAGCAGCTTGAAATCTCGGGGCGCGGATACGCAGTATTTT
TRBJ1-2 TRBV12-3/TRBV12-4 . many CASSPLQHNYGYTF TGTGCCAGCAGCCCCCTCCAACATAACTATGGCTACACCTTC
TRBJ2-7 TRBV12-3/TRBV12-4 . few CASSPDPGSSYEQYF TGTGCCAGCAGTCCCGACCCGGGGAGCTCCTACGAGCAGTACTTC
TRBJ2-3 TRBV7-2 . many CASSSRMVDTQYF TGTGCCAGCAGCTCCAGGATGGTTGATACGCAGTATTTT
TRBJ2-1 TRBV3-1 . many CASSRIYNEQFF TGTGCCAGCAGCCGAATCTACAATGAGCAGTTCTTC
TRBJ2-3 TRBV6-5 . many CASSYGVASTDTQYF TGTGCCAGCAGTTACGGGGTAGCGAGCACAGATACGCAGTATTTT
TRBJ2-5 TRBV6-5 TRBD1 many CASRHMDRQETQYF TGTGCCAGCAGACACATGGACAGGCAAGAGACCCAGTACTTC
TRBJ2-1 TRBV20-1 TRBD2 many CSASATSGNEQFF TGCAGTGCTAGTGCTACTAGCGGGAATGAGCAGTTCTTC
TRBJ2-3 TRBV5-1 . many CASSNRFGLGTDTQYF TGCGCCAGCAGCAATAGGTTCGGGCTGGGGACAGATACGCAGTATTTT
TRBJ1-1 TRBV5-6 . many CASSLGTAKAFF TGTGCCAGCAGCTTGGGAACAGCCAAAGCTTTCTTT
TRBJ1-1 TRBV5-6 . . CASSLEIRGTEAFF TGTGCCAGCAGCTTGGAAATTCGCGGGACTGAAGCTTTCTTT
TRBJ2-7 TRBV24-1 TRBD2 . CATSDWREVSEQYF TGTGCCACCAGTGATTGGCGGGAGGTGTCCGAGCAGTACTTC
TRBJ2-7 TRBV7-2 . many CASSPRLAGYYEQYF TGTGCCAGCAGCCCCCGTTTGGCGGGATACTACGAGCAGTACTTC
TRBJ2-2 TRBV24-1 . many CATSDTPLNTGELFF TGTGCCACCAGTGATACTCCCCTGAACACCGGGGAGCTGTTTTTT
TRBJ2-1 TRBV5-1 . many CASQRDGAGSGNEQFF TGCGCCAGCCAGAGGGACGGGGCGGGGTCAGGGAATGAGCAGTTCTTC
TRBJ2-5 TRBV15 . many CATSSGGQQETQYF TGTGCCACCAGCAGTGGAGGACAGCAAGAGACCCAGTACTTC
TRBJ2-1 TRBV7-7 . few CASSQGIYNEQFF TGTGCTAGCTCTCAGGGGATATACAATGAGCAGTTCTTC
TRBJ2-1 TRBV7-3 TRBD1 many CASSSKTGSSYNEQFF TGTGCCAGCAGCTCCAAGACAGGGAGCTCCTACAATGAGCAGTTCTTC
TRBJ2-3 TRBV11-3 TRBD2 . CASSSGLAGGTDTQYF TGTGCCAGCAGCTCCGGACTAGCGGGGGGCACAGATACGCAGTATTTT
TRBJ2-5 TRBV3-1 TRBD2 . CASCQVLGLAGAETQYF TGTGCCTCCTGCCAAGTCCTGGGGCTAGCGGGAGCAGAGACCCAGTACTTC
TRBJ1-1 TRBV20-1 . many CSARVGSGLGTEAFF TGCAGTGCTAGAGTCGGTTCAGGGTTAGGCACTGAAGCTTTCTTT
TRBJ2-3 TRBV11-2 TRBD2 many CASSVLRDPILAGSNTQYF TGTGCCAGCAGCGTGCTCCGGGACCCAATACTAGCGGGATCGAATACGCAGTATTTT
TRBJ2-1 TRBV24-1 . many CATSGKGDGEQFF TGTGCCACCAGTGGAAAGGGGGACGGTGAGCAGTTCTTC
TRBJ2-1 TRBV27 . many CASSDLLYNEQFF TGTGCCAGCAGTGACTTGTTATACAATGAGCAGTTCTTC
TRBJ1-2 TRBV5-5 TRBD1 many CASSLGQGVYGYTF TGTGCCAGCAGCTTGGGGCAGGGGGTCTATGGCTACACCTTC
TRBJ2-7 TRBV20-1 TRBD2 many CSSGLAGVYEQYF TGCAGTTCGGGACTAGCGGGAGTGTACGAGCAGTACTTC
TRBJ2-5 TRBV12-3/TRBV12-4 TRBD2 many CASSPSGRAQETQYF TGTGCCAGCAGCCCCAGCGGGAGGGCCCAAGAGACCCAGTACTTC
TRBJ1-1 TRBV7-9 . . CASSVFRGSNTEAFF TGTGCCAGCAGCGTCTTCAGGGGTTCGAACACTGAAGCTTTCTTT
TRBJ2-1 TRBV19 TRBD2 many CASTPAGGDEQFF TGTGCCAGTACCCCAGCGGGGGGGGATGAGCAGTTCTTC
TRBJ1-2 TRBV30 TRBD1 many CAQVTGPYGYTF TGTGCCCAAGTGACAGGGCCCTATGGCTACACCTTC
TRBJ2-1 TRBV7-2 . many CASSNWDGYNEQFF TGTGCCAGCAGCAACTGGGACGGGTACAATGAGCAGTTCTTC
TRBJ2-1 TRBV5-1 . many CASRGGDRSYNEQFF TGCGCCAGCAGGGGGGGGGACAGGTCCTACAATGAGCAGTTCTTC
TRBJ2-2 TRBV3-1 TRBD1 many CASSQARTGKGATGELFF TGTGCCAGCAGCCAAGCTCGGACAGGGAAAGGGGCCACCGGGGAGCTGTTTTTT
TRBJ2-1 TRBV3-1 TRBD2 many CASSQRGLAGVNEQFF TGTGCCAGCAGCCAGCGGGGACTAGCGGGAGTTAATGAGCAGTTCTTC
TRBJ1-1 TRBV6-6 . many CASSYSWGGGNTEAFF TGTGCCAGCAGTTACTCATGGGGGGGTGGGAACACTGAAGCTTTCTTT
TRBJ1-5 TRBV6-5 . many CASSYSSWNQPQHF TGTGCCAGCAGTTACTCGAGCTGGAATCAGCCCCAGCATTTT
TRBJ2-1 TRBV11-2 TRBD2 many CASRFPTAGGPSYNEQFF TGTGCCAGCAGGTTCCCTACAGCGGGAGGCCCCTCCTACAATGAGCAGTTCTTC
TRBJ1-5 TRBV27 . many CASSSTDRNQPQHF TGTGCCAGCAGTTCGACCGACAGGAATCAGCCCCAGCATTTT
TRBJ2-1 TRBV29-1 TRBD2 . CSVLRGTSGGINNEQFF TGCAGCGTCTTGAGGGGGACTAGCGGGGGAATCAACAATGAGCAGTTCTTC
TRBJ1-4 TRBV7-2 . many CASSFDRRQTEKLFF TGTGCCAGCAGCTTCGACAGGCGCCAGACTGAAAAACTGTTTTTT
TRBJ1-3 TRBV6-1 . many CASHLGGSGNTIYF TGTGCCAGTCACCTGGGGGGCTCTGGAAACACCATATATTTT
TRBJ2-3 TRBV5-6 TRBD1 many CASSFRDRGDTQYF TGTGCCAGCAGCTTCCGGGACAGGGGAGATACGCAGTATTTT
TRBJ1-1 TRBV5-1 TRBD1 few CASSPGGHTEAFF TGCGCCAGCAGCCCAGGGGGTCATACTGAAGCTTTCTTT
TRBJ2-7 TRBV7-2 TRBD2 many CASSFDSGKSYEQYF TGTGCCAGCAGCTTTGATAGCGGGAAATCCTACGAGCAGTACTTC
TRBJ2-1 TRBV20-1 . many CSALDPSSYNEQFF TGCAGTGCTTTGGACCCGAGCTCCTACAATGAGCAGTTCTTC
TRBJ1-5 TRBV10-3 . many CAISAAMNQPQHF TGTGCCATCAGTGCGGCAATGAATCAGCCCCAGCATTTT